These T cell receptor beta chains were read from a single sample in a study of OX40 agonist ivuxolimab in advanced cancers. Generated by immunoSEQ multiplex PCR, the TCRdb table keeps only in-frame clones and is missing some. The table has tens of thousands of clones, just under 95% seen once. The specimen comprised CD4+ or CD8+ T cells sorted from blood, sampled in a trial of the OX40 agonist ivuxolimab. The source of these receptors is an adult with an advanced solid tumor such as melanoma, head and neck, liver or kidney cancer. The conserved cysteine and the conserved F or W are not part of the CDR3 here. Each record gives: J gene, V gene, CDR3 protein.

>TRBJ2-7|TRBV27
ASLRGDEQY
>TRBJ2-7|TRBV4-1
ASRLTDSYEQY
>TRBJ1-1|TRBV6-5
ASSYSTGVEAF
>TRBJ1-1|TRBV6-1
ASSEEEGTGAF
>TRBJ1-3|TRBV18
ASSPLDEPRGNTIY
>TRBJ1-2|TRBV5-6
ASSGWGYGYT
>TRBJ2-3|TRBV18
ASSPLIAGGRTDTQY
>TRBJ1-1|TRBV29-1
SSGGDSNTEAF
>TRBJ2-7|TRBV6-5
ASRPYRGEAYEQY
>TRBJ2-5|TRBV11-2
ASSLVGAETQY
>TRBJ1-5|TRBV19
ASTQDRVEPQH
>TRBJ2-1|TRBV6-6
ASRYGLAVQDEQF
>TRBJ1-4|TRBV30
AWSVGGTDNEKLF
>TRBJ1-2|TRBV5-1
ASSLGLRDNIGYGYT
>TRBJ1-1|TRBV30
AWSVWGNTEAF
>TRBJ2-4|TRBV1
TSSKTPSGLSTRKNIQY
>TRBJ2-1|TRBV2
ASSEGTGENEQF
>TRBJ2-5|TRBV6-1
ASSETGLETQY
>TRBJ2-7|TRBV19
ATSADPTGTRSY
>TRBJ2-3|TRBV5-1
ASSLKDRGRDTDTQY
>TRBJ2-6|TRBV19
ASSKATPGANVLT
>TRBJ2-7|TRBV7-2
ASSPSYEQY
>TRBJ1-4|TRBV6-1
ASYPGQFNEKLF
>TRBJ2-7|TRBV5-4
ASSPRQGYEQY
>TRBJ2-3|TRBV6-5
ASRARWNTDTQY
>TRBJ1-4|TRBV7-3
ASSPAGGEKLF
>TRBJ2-3|TRBV27
ASSSPTLTRTGGDHTDTQY
>TRBJ2-3|TRBV9
ASSVGGTFTDTQY
>TRBJ1-5|TRBV2
ASSARGDSNQPQH